Following are 15 T cell receptor beta chains from one sample sequenced in a study of shared clonotypes between healthy human individuals. The data were produced by immunoSEQ multiplex PCR, yet TCRdb's version contains in-frame clones alone and is incomplete. This table holds roughly 1 million clones, under 80% found once. The sample consisted of memory CD4+ T cells sorted from blood. This sample's subset: CD45RA-negative fraction. Every receptor here comes from a man aged 18 to 29 in good health.

V gene TRBV9 combines with J gene TRBJ2-5; maybe TRBD2 (7 bases). The germline V gene encodes CDR1 SGDLS and CDR2 YYNGEE. The CDR3 length is 16 residues. The ends were cut back, 0 bases at V and 1 base at J, with 13 bases in the middle. CDR3 sequence (DNA): TGTGCCAGCAGCGTAGCGGGGGCGGGGGCCCAAGAGACCCAGTACTTC. Translation: CASSVAGAGAQETQYF.

J is TRBJ1-4 and V is TRBV6-1; D ambiguous. The CDR3 runs to 17 residues. Germline CDR1 reads MNHNS; CDR2 reads SASEGT. Trimming took off 1 base at V and 8 bases at J, with 20 bases between the two ends. The CDR3 coding sequence is TGTGCCAGCAGTGAAGTAATGATGCGAGGGTTTGGAGAAAAACTGTTTTTT. This translates into CASSEVMMRGFGEKLFF.

This clone occurred once. Distinct nucleotide sequences in the sample also encode this CDR3. The genes are TRBV6-6 and TRBJ2-7; no firm D call. CDR3 length equals 14 residues. Germline V gene lookup returns CDR1 MNHNY and CDR2 SVGAGI (reference sequence). Deletions cut 0 bases from V and 3 bases from J, with 9 bases between. The CDR3 nucleotides are TGTGCCAGCAGTTACTCGAGTGGCAGCTACGAGCAGTACTTC. It specifies CASSYSSGSYEQYF.

V and J are TRBV10-3 and TRBJ1-5; D remains ambiguous. The germline V gene encodes CDR1 ENHRY and CDR2 SYGVKD. V was cut by 6 bases and J by 6 bases, with 12 bases left in between. The CDR3 runs 13 residues. CDR3 nucleotide sequence: TGTGCCATCAGACCCGAGGAGGCTCAGCCCCAGCATTTT. Protein sequence: CAIRPEEAQPQHF.

This sequence joins TRBV5-1 and TRBJ2-7, with 7 bases that match TRBD1. Germline V CDR1 and CDR2: SGHRS, YFSETQ. The CDR3 is made up of 14 amino acids. The V segment lost 3 bases and the J segment 4 bases; nucleotides outside the gene matches: 7. CDR3 sequence reads: CASSSPGQNYEQYF. The CDR3 DNA is TGCGCCAGCAGCTCACCGGGACAGAATTACGAGCAGTACTTC.

The chain employs TRBV10-1 and TRBJ2-1; 10 bases align to TRBD2. The junction had 5 bases not matched to a gene; V was cut back by 0 bases and J by 9 bases. CDR1 is WNHNN and CDR2 is SYGVQD in the germline V gene (reference sequence). This CDR3 spans 15 amino acids. CDR3 nucleotides: TGCGCCAGCAGTGAGTCAGGCCTAGCGGGGGCTGAGCAGTTCTTC. Translation: CASSESGLAGAEQFF.

This chain links TRBV5-1 with TRBJ1-2; 11 nucleotides match TRBD1. This CDR3 has 16 residues. Trimming cost V 1 base and J 8 bases; bases outside gene matches: 10. In germline, CDR1 is SGHRS, CDR2 YFSETQ. CDR3 DNA: TGCGCCAGCAGCTTGAACATACCGGGACAGGGGGAAGGCTACACCTTC. Translation gives CASSLNIPGQGEGYTF. Drawing the rest from reference TRBV5-1 and TRBJ1-2, the complete variable domain is KAGVTQTPRYLIKTRGQQVTLSCSPISGHRSVSWYQQTPGQGLQFLFEYFSETQRNKGNFPGRFSGRQFSNSRSEMNVSTLELGDSALYLCASSLNIPGQGEGYTFGSGTRLTVV.

Concerning this clone: Distinct nucleotide sequences in the sample also encode this CDR3. This sequence joins TRBV27 and TRBJ2-5; 9 bases line up with TRBD2. Germline lookup yields CDR1 MNHEY and CDR2 SMNVEV (reference sequence). This CDR3 spans 15 amino acids. V lost 2 bases and J lost 4; bases outside the gene matches: 5. The CDR3 protein is CASSLAGGTRETQYF. DNA for the CDR3: TGTGCCAGCAGTTTAGCGGGAGGGACGCGAGAGACCCAGTACTTC.

The rearrangement uses TRBV2 and TRBJ2-7, with a possible D match to TRBD2 (5 bases). Trimming took off 2 bases at V and 3 bases at J, with 8 bases between the two ends. CDR1 is SNHLY and CDR2 is FYNNEI in the germline V gene. This CDR3 is 13 amino acids long. CDR3 residues: CASSESEGYEQYF. CDR3 DNA: TGTGCCAGCAGTGAATCAGAGGGCTACGAGCAGTACTTC.

The V and J genes are TRBV9 and TRBJ1-4; a possible D gene is TRBD1 (5 bases). CDR3 length: 14 residues. Germline V gene sequence: CDR1 SGDLS, CDR2 YYNGEE. V was trimmed by 4 bases and J by 7 bases, leaving 14 bases between them. This CDR3 reads CASSSEGRGEKLFF. CDR3 coding DNA: TGTGCCAGCAGCTCGGAGGGGAGAGGTGAAAAACTGTTTTTT.

This chain uses TRBV7-2 with TRBJ2-5; D call uncertain. The CDR3 loop spans 15 amino acids. Looked up from germline, CDR1 is SGHTA and CDR2 is FQGNSA. Trimming took 6 bases from V and 5 from J, leaving 19 bases between them. CDR3 in DNA: TGTGCCAGCAGGCCTGCTACGCCAGCTTGGGAGACCCAGTACTTC. It encodes CASRPATPAWETQYF.

This clone has just a few counts. The chain employs TRBV19 and TRBJ1-5; D unresolved. V was trimmed by 8 bases and J by 0 bases, leaving 14 bases between them. CDR1 and CDR2 from the germline V gene are LNHDA and SQIVND (reference sequence). The CDR3 is 15 amino acids. In DNA, the CDR3 is TGTGCCAGTTCCCCCTTAGAATATAGCAATCAGCCCCAGCATTTT. The encoded protein is CASSPLEYSNQPQHF.

This chain uses TRBV10-1 with TRBJ2-1; possibly TRBD2 for D (6 bases). Between the trimmed V and J ends, which lost 0 bases and 5 bases, there was a span of 11 bases. This CDR3 contains 15 residues. The germline gives CDR1 WNHNN, CDR2 SYGVQD (reference sequence). The CDR3 DNA follows: TGCGCCAGCAGTGAGTCGAGGGTAGCGGACAATGAGCAGTTCTTC. Translation gives CASSESRVADNEQFF.

V usage is TRBV10-3 and J usage is TRBJ2-2, with TRBD1 matching 7 bases. This CDR3 is built from 16 residues. Trimming cost V 2 bases and J 0 bases; bases outside gene matches: 3. The germline V gene encodes CDR1 ENHRY and CDR2 SYGVKD. The CDR3 DNA reads TGTGCCATCAGTGAGCGGACAGGAACGAACACCGGGGAGCTGTTTTTT. It encodes CAISERTGTNTGELFF.

The V call is TRBV28, the J call TRBJ2-2, with 7 positions matching TRBD2. V lost 1 base, J lost 4 bases, and 3 bases stayed unmatched. Germline values: CDR1 MDHEN, CDR2 SYDVKM. This CDR3 has 15 amino acids. As DNA, the CDR3 is TGTGCCAGCAGTTTATACGGGGGGATCACCGGGGAGCTGTTTTTT. Protein sequence: CASSLYGGITGELFF.